This section outlines one TCR beta chain sequence together with its context. Source study methods: Reference gene primers were amplified, and this amplification served to estimate nucleated cell counts. The method was immunoSEQ multiplex PCR; TCRdb's version includes in-frame clones alone and lacks a portion of them. Clone size and the V and J calls come from that table; the DNA yielded D and trimming. The sample shows around 100,000 clones, about 86% of them seen only once. The junction had 1 base not matched to a gene; V was cut back by 0 bases and J by 4 bases. There are 13 residues in the CDR3. CDR1 is GTSNPN and CDR2 is SVGIG in the germline V gene (reference sequence). The sample belongs to a study of blood T cell repertoires in COVID-19. In the study overall: Samples taken during acute and convalescent COVID-19 were collected in the United States, Italy and Spain.

All enrollees were about 18 to 100 years old and from approximately 25 US areas. Donors in Cohort 3 who had recovered were those with two negative PCRs, healthcare professional clearance, or resolution of their symptoms. The V and J genes are TRBV30 and TRBJ1-2; 8 bases match TRBD1. The sequence came from a woman aged 50 to 60 who had recovered from COVID-19. Sequenced: PBMCs or T cells enriched from blood (not recorded which). This CDR3 is CAWSVTGGYGYTF. The CDR3 DNA reads as TGTGCCTGGAGTGTAACAGGGGGCTATGGCTACACCTTC.